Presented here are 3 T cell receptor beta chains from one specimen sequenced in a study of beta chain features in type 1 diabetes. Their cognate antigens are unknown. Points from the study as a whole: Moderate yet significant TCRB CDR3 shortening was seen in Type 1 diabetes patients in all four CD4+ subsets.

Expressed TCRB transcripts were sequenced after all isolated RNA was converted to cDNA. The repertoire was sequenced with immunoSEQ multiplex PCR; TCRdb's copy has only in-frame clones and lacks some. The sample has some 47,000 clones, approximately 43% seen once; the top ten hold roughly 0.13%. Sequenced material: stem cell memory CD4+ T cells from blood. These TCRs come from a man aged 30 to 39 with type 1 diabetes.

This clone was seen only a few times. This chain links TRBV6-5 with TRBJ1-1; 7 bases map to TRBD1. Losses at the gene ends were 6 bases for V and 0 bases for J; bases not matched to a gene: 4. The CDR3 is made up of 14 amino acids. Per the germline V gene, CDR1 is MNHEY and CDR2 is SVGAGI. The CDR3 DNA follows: TGTGCCAGCAGAAAGACAGGGATGAACACTGAAGCTTTCTTT. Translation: CASRKTGMNTEAFF.

The CDR3 protein is CASSWKAGAFYGYTF. CDR3 nucleotides: TGTGCCAGCAGCTGGAAGGCGGGCGCCTTCTATGGCTACACCTTC. V and J are TRBV5-6 and TRBJ1-2; D is unclear. Between the trimmed V and J ends, which lost 3 bases and 4 bases, there was a span of 16 bases. From germline, CDR1 is SGHDT and CDR2 YYEEEE. The CDR3 totals 15 residues.

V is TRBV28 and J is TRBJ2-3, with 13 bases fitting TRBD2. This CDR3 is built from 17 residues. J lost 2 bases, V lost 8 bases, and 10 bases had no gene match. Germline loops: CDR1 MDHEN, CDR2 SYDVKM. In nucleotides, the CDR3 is TGTGCCAGCGTTCGAAGGACTAGCGGGGGATACACAGATACGCAGTATTTT. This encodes CASVRRTSGGYTDTQYF.